These 26 T cell receptor beta chains came from one sample sequenced in a study of identical twins. TCRdb ran MiXCR on the 5' RACE reads and lists one entry per CDR3 protein. The sample contains 1.5 million to 2 million distinct CDR3 sequences, around a third of which appear only once. The sequenced sample was cord blood. Receptors were obtained from a newborn girl in good health.

The chain couples TRBV5-1 to TRBJ2-3; 7 bases agree with TRBD1. CDR1 and CDR2 (germline): SGHRS, YFSETQ. This CDR3 region has 14 residues. The V and J ends lost 4 bases and 3 bases, in that order; junction bases with no gene match: 5. In DNA form, the CDR3 reads TGCGCCAGCAGCCAGAGGGACAGAACAGATACGCAGTATTTT. It specifies CASSQRDRTDTQYF.

This rearrangement joins TRBV29-1 to TRBJ2-1, with D perhaps matching TRBD2 (6 bases). Trimming pared 2 bases from V and 2 bases from J, leaving 10 bases between. The CDR3 is 14 residues long. Germline-derived CDR1 and CDR2 are SQVTM and ANQGSEA. CDR3 nucleotide sequence: TGCAGCGTTGAAAGGTGGGAGGCCTACAATGAGCAGTTCTTC. It specifies CSVERWEAYNEQFF.

The V and J genes are TRBV11-2 and TRBJ2-1, with 12 bases that match TRBD2. V lost 6 bases and J lost 0; bases outside the gene matches: 9. Per germline, CDR1 SGHAT and CDR2 FQNNGV. The CDR3 has 18 amino acids. CDR3 sequence reads: CASRRTSGIVGSYNEQFF. The CDR3 DNA follows: TGTGCCAGCAGGAGGACTAGCGGGATAGTGGGCTCCTACAATGAGCAGTTCTTC. Variable domain in full (rest from reference TRBV11-2 and TRBJ2-1): EAGVAQSPRYKIIEKRQSVAFWCNPISGHATLYWYQQILGQGPKLLIQFQNNGVVDDSQLPKDRFSAERLKGVDSTLKIQPAKLEDSAVYLCASRRTSGIVGSYNEQFFGPGTRLTVL.

This clonotype appeared many times. The V gene is TRBV5-1, the J gene TRBJ2-1; TRBD2 might be the D (6 bases). V lost 0 bases, J lost 4 bases, and 11 bases lay in between. Germline V gene data show CDR1 as SGHRS and CDR2 as YFSETQ. This CDR3 comprises 15 residues. The CDR3 bases are TGCGCCAGCAGCTTGGCTCTAGCGCCTTACAATGAGCAGTTCTTC. Translated: CASSLALAPYNEQFF.

CDR3 in DNA: TGCGCCAGCAGCTTGAAGCTAGCGGGACCGTACAATGAGCAGTTCTTC. Its translation: CASSLKLAGPYNEQFF. The V and J genes are TRBV5-1 and TRBJ2-1; 9 positions agree with TRBD2. The germline CDR1 and CDR2 sequences are SGHRS and YFSETQ. Germline trimming cut 1 base from V and 4 bases from J; bases unmatched to any gene: 6. The CDR3 loop spans 16 amino acids. The variable domain in full, with the rest retrieved from reference TRBV5-1 and TRBJ2-1, is KAGVTQTPRYLIKTRGQQVTLSCSPISGHRSVSWYQQTPGQGLQFLFEYFSETQRNKGNFPGRFSGRQFSNSRSEMNVSTLELGDSALYLCASSLKLAGPYNEQFFGPGTRLTVL.

The chain recombines TRBV27 with TRBJ2-7; D perhaps matches TRBD2 (5 bases). There are 17 residues in the CDR3. The germline V gene has CDR1 MNHEY and CDR2 SMNVEV (reference sequence). Trimming took 1 base from V and 2 from J, leaving 18 bases between them. The CDR3 region has the DNA TGTGCCAGCAGTTTATTTATCACGGCTAGCCCTCCCTACGAGCAGTACTTC. Amino acid sequence: CASSLFITASPPYEQYF.

The genes are TRBV4-1 and TRBJ2-3; D is undetermined. V was pared by 4 bases and J by 1 base, with 15 bases between. The length of the CDR3 is 16 residues. The V gene's germline CDR1 is MGHRA and CDR2 YSYEKL. Written as DNA, the CDR3 is TGCGCCAGCAGCCCAGCCGGCCTTTTGGGCACAGATACGCAGTATTTT. Translating gives CASSPAGLLGTDTQYF.

This clonotype was counted at least ten times. V usage is TRBV28 and J usage is TRBJ2-1; 11 bases line up with TRBD2. The CDR3 runs to 15 residues. CDR1 and CDR2 from the germline V gene are MDHEN and SYDVKM. J was trimmed by 5 bases and V by 8 bases; bases with no gene match: 8. The CDR3 nucleotides are TGTGCCAGCGAGGGAGGGACTAGCGGTCACAATGAGCAGTTCTTC. The encoded protein is CASEGGTSGHNEQFF.

This clonotype showed up just a few times. Here the CDR3 reads CASSFSTNTQYF. The CDR3 nucleotides read TGTGCCAGCAGCTTTTCTACAAATACGCAGTATTTT. J is TRBJ2-3 and V is TRBV5-5; D unresolved. The CDR3 is made up of 12 amino acids. Germline V gene lookup returns CDR1 SGHKS and CDR2 YYEKEE (reference sequence). The germline V and J ends were trimmed by 2 bases and 7 bases, with 8 bases remaining between them.

This CDR3 reads CASRRYPGTGDTQYF. The CDR3 DNA is TGTGCCAGCAGGAGATATCCCGGGACAGGAGATACGCAGTATTTT. The chain employs TRBV7-2 and TRBJ2-3; TRBD1 aligns across 8 bases. Germline V gene sequence: CDR1 SGHTA, CDR2 FQGNSA. The CDR3 consists of 15 residues. V dropped 6 bases and J dropped 5; count of bases not matched to a gene: 10.

J is TRBJ2-7 and V is TRBV6-1; D gene uncertain. The CDR3 length is 12 residues. The V gene lost 6 bases and the J gene lost 3 bases, with 9 bases spanning the gap. CDR1 and CDR2 (germline): MNHNS, SASEGT. CDR3 sequence reads: CASSAPFYEQYF. CDR3 nucleotide sequence: TGTGCCAGCAGCGCCCCGTTCTACGAGCAGTACTTC.

About this clonotype itself: A junction boundary mismatches the germline segment, possibly from a read error. The V call is TRBV7-2, the J call TRBJ1-2; no firm D call. This CDR3 has 13 residues. Germline CDR1 reads SGHTA; CDR2 reads FQGNSA. CDR3 nucleotide sequence: TGTGTCAGCAGCTTAGGAGGCCCTTATGGCTACACCTTC. This encodes CVSSLGGPYGYTF. The full variable domain, in which reference TRBV7-2 and TRBJ1-2 provide the parts outside the CDR3, is GAGVSQSPSNKVTEKGKDVELRCDPISGHTALYWYRQSLGQGLEFLIYFQGNSAPDKSGLPSDRFSAERTGGSVSTLTIQRTQQEDSAVYLCVSSLGGPYGYTFGSGTRLTVV.

J is TRBJ1-5 and V is TRBV14; D remains ambiguous. V lost 0 bases and J lost 5, with 5 bases in between. CDR1 SGHDN and CDR2 FVKESK come from the germline V gene. The CDR3 has 13 amino acids. This chain's CDR3 is CASSQDFYQPQHF. The CDR3 region has the DNA TGTGCCAGCAGCCAAGATTTTTATCAGCCCCAGCATTTT. The entire variable domain, with the rest obtained from reference TRBV14 and TRBJ1-5, is as follows: EAGVTQFPSHSVIEKGQTVTLRCDPISGHDNLYWYRRVMGKEIKFLLHFVKESKQDESGMPNNRFLAERTGGTYSTLKVQPAELEDSGVYFCASSQDFYQPQHFGDGTRLSIL.

This clonotype was counted once. V gene TRBV10-2 combines with J gene TRBJ2-1; 7 nucleotides match TRBD2. The CDR3 sequence is 15 residues long. In germline, CDR1 is WSHSY, CDR2 SAAADI. With V trimmed by 4 bases and J by 0 bases, 3 bases remained unmatched. The DNA of the CDR3 is TGCGCCAGCAGTGGTTGGGACTACTCCTACAATGAGCAGTTCTTC. It yields the protein CASSGWDYSYNEQFF.

This clonotype was detected a few times. This chain connects TRBV5-1 to TRBJ1-1; 9 nucleotides align to TRBD1. This CDR3 region has 16 residues. Looked up from germline, CDR1 is SGHRS and CDR2 is YFSETQ. V shed 3 bases and J 5 bases; nucleotides not matched to a gene: 11. CDR3 nucleotide sequence: TGCGCCAGCAGCTCCACCGGACAGGGGTGGTGGACTGAAGCTTTCTTT. It encodes CASSSTGQGWWTEAFF.

This clonotype has only a few counts. The CDR3 DNA follows: TGCGCCAGCAGCTGTAGCGGGGGGGCTTACAATGAGCAGTTCTTC. This translates into CASSCSGGAYNEQFF. V gene TRBV5-1 combines with J gene TRBJ2-1; TRBD2 aligns across 11 bases. V lost 3 bases and J lost 4; bases outside the gene matches: 3. CDR3 length: 15 residues. Germline CDR1 is SGHRS and CDR2 is YFSETQ. Together with reference TRBV5-1 and TRBJ2-1, the CDR3 gives the full variable domain: KAGVTQTPRYLIKTRGQQVTLSCSPISGHRSVSWYQQTPGQGLQFLFEYFSETQRNKGNFPGRFSGRQFSNSRSEMNVSTLELGDSALYLCASSCSGGAYNEQFFGPGTRLTVL.

There are a few counts of this clonotype. Written as DNA, the CDR3 is TGTGCCAGCAGTTTTGGACAGCTTAATTCACCCCTCCACTTT. This codes for CASSFGQLNSPLHF. The rearrangement uses TRBV27 and TRBJ1-6; D perhaps matches TRBD1 (6 bases). CDR3 length: 14 amino acids. Looked up from germline, CDR1 is MNHEY and CDR2 is SMNVEV (reference sequence). The V end lost 3 bases, the J end lost 6 bases, and 9 bases lay between the germline ends.

The V gene is TRBV5-1, the J gene TRBJ2-7; tentatively, D is TRBD1 or TRBD2 (6 bases each). The germline gives CDR1 SGHRS, CDR2 YFSETQ. The CDR3 contains 14 residues. V lost 1 base to trimming and J lost 2 bases, with 10 bases between them. The CDR3 region is CASSLSEGAYEQYF. The CDR3 DNA sequence: TGCGCCAGCAGCTTGTCGGAGGGGGCCTACGAGCAGTACTTC. Full variable domain (rest looked up from reference TRBV5-1 and TRBJ2-7): KAGVTQTPRYLIKTRGQQVTLSCSPISGHRSVSWYQQTPGQGLQFLFEYFSETQRNKGNFPGRFSGRQFSNSRSEMNVSTLELGDSALYLCASSLSEGAYEQYFGPGTRLTVT.

This clonotype has more than one count but fewer than ten. This sequence joins TRBV29-1 and TRBJ1-3; D remains ambiguous. CDR1 SQVTM and CDR2 ANQGSEA come from the germline V gene. V was pared by 4 bases and J by 4 bases, with 8 bases between. CDR3 length equals 12 residues. CDR3 in amino acids: CSVGGNGNTIYF. The CDR3 DNA follows: TGCAGCGTTGGAGGGAACGGAAACACCATATATTTT.

The V gene is TRBV7-8, the J gene TRBJ1-2, with 12 bases identical to TRBD1. The germline CDR1 and CDR2 sequences are SGHVS and FQNEAQ. V trimming: 4 bases; J trimming: 1 base; junction bases outside the gene matches: 10. The CDR3 is 18 residues long. CDR3 DNA sequence: TGTGCCAGCAGCTCCATCCGGGACAGGGGGCGCCGTAACTATGGCTACACCTTC. It is translated as CASSSIRDRGRRNYGYTF.

V usage is TRBV10-3 and J usage is TRBJ2-3, with D possibly being TRBD2 (5 bases). CDR3 length: 12 residues. The germline gives CDR1 ENHRY, CDR2 SYGVKD. V was cut by 8 bases and J by 1 base, with 7 bases left in between. The CDR3 region is CAIGRGTDTQYF. In DNA form, the CDR3 reads TGTGCCATCGGGCGGGGCACAGATACGCAGTATTTT.

This rearrangement joins TRBV5-6 to TRBJ2-3; 8 bases match TRBD2. CDR1 and CDR2 from the germline V gene are SGHDT and YYEEEE. The V segment lost 4 bases and the J segment 5 bases; nucleotides outside the gene matches: 15. This CDR3 spans 17 amino acids. The DNA of the CDR3 is TGTGCCAGCAGCCTCACGGGGGGGCCTATATTCAGAGATACGCAGTATTTT. As protein: CASSLTGGPIFRDTQYF. The whole variable domain, remainder taken from reference TRBV5-6 and TRBJ2-3, is DAGVTQSPTHLIKTRGQQVTLRCSPKSGHDTVSWYQQALGQGPQFIFQYYEEEERQRGNFPDRFSGHQFPNYSSELNVNALLLGDSALYLCASSLTGGPIFRDTQYFGPGTRLTVL.

The sample holds a few counts of this clonotype. This sequence joins TRBV7-2 and TRBJ2-1; 11 bases align to TRBD1. The CDR3 sequence is 15 residues long. Germline V gives CDR1 SGHTA, CDR2 FQGNSA. With 5 bases clipped from V and 6 bases from J, the junction kept 6 bases outside the gene matches. CDR3 nucleotides: TGTGCCAGCAGCCCCGGACAGGGGGCGTTCAATGAGCAGTTCTTC. Residues: CASSPGQGAFNEQFF.

The chain uses TRBV24-1 and TRBJ2-5, with D tentatively TRBD1 (5 bases). The CDR3 runs to 12 residues. V lost 1 base and J 13 bases, leaving 12 bases between the germline ends. Germline V gene lookup returns CDR1 KGHDR and CDR2 SFDVKD. CDR3: CATSDLDQGLYF. The CDR3 region has the DNA TGTGCCACCAGTGATTTAGATCAGGGCCTGTACTTC.

J is TRBJ2-5 and V is TRBV12-3 or TRBV12-4, with a tentative D call TRBD2 (7 bases). The CDR3 sequence is 15 residues long. Trimming removed 3 bases at V and 11 bases at J, with 22 bases between. The CDR3: CASSFSRSGGDEQYF. The CDR3 coding sequence is TGTGCCAGCAGTTTCTCCAGATCGGGGGGCGATGAGCAGTACTTC.

CDR3 sequence reads: CASSPNNRVRSPLHF. CDR3 coding DNA: TGTGCCAGCTCACCGAATAACAGGGTTCGGTCACCCCTCCACTTT. V gene TRBV18 combines with J gene TRBJ1-6; TRBD1 is a possible D gene (6 bases). Germline V lookup: CDR1 KGHSH, CDR2 LQKENI. The CDR3 has 15 amino acids. Trimming took 3 bases from V and 10 from J, leaving 16 bases between them.